This TCR beta chain was found in a study of regulatory T cells in long-lasting Graves disease. Stated time point: newly diagnosed GD, antithyroid drugs for less than 3 months. After RNA was extracted from PBMCs, the TCR library was made from it. Investigators report Graves' disease was diagnosed under American Thyroid Association guidelines. Trimming took 5 bases from V and 5 from J; bases not matched to a gene: 5. The CDR3 loop spans 16 amino acids. Germline CDR1 SGHNT, CDR2 YENEEA. Study observations and caveats: Limited sample numbers may have lowered accuracy. Persistent Graves' patients had lower TCR diversity than newly diagnosed ones.

This clonotype occurred many times. Its antigen is still unknown. iRepertoire HTBI primers and Arm-PCR of CDR3 regions built TCR beta libraries. Each CDR3 protein is one row after TCRdb ran MiXCR on the multiplex PCR reads. This table has a few hundred thousand distinct CDR3 sequences, about a sixth appearing once. This same sample was also taken into another study, of T cells in Graves' hyperthyroidism and ophthalmopathy. That publication notes: A 13 V-J model separated ophthalmopathy from stable hyperthyroidism.

The receptor was derived from a woman younger than 30 with Graves disease. The genes are TRBV11-3 and TRBJ2-1, with 14 positions matching TRBD2. The material sequenced was peripheral blood mononuclear cells (PBMCs), taken at new diagnosis, from a patient treated with antithyroid drugs. CDR3 DNA: TGTGCCAGCAGCACAACGACTAGCGGGGGGGACAATGAGCAGTTCTTC. Its protein is CASSTTTSGGDNEQFF.